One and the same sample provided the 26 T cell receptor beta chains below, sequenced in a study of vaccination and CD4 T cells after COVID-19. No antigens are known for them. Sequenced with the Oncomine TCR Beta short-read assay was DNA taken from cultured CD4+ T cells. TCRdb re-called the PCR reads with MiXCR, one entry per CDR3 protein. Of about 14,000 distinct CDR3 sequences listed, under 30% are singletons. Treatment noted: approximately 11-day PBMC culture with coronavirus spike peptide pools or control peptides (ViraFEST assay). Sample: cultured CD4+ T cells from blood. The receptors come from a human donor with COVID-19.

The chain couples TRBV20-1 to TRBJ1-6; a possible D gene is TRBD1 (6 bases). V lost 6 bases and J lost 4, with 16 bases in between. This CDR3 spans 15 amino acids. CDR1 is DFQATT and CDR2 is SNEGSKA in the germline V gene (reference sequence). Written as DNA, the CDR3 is TGCAGTGCGCATTTTGGGCAGGGGTATAATTCACCCCTCCACTTT. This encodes CSAHFGQGYNSPLHF.

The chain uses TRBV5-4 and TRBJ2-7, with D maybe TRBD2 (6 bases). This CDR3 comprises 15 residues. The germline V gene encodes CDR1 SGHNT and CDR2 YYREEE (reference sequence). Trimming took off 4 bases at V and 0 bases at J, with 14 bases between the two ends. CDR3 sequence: CASSGGVQSSYEQYF. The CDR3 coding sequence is TGTGCCAGCAGCGGCGGGGTACAAAGCTCCTACGAGCAGTACTTC.

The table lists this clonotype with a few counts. The CDR3 loop reads CASSDYRRGEENTEAFF. The CDR3 coding sequence is TGTGCCAGCAGTGACTACCGCCGGGGGGAAGAGAACACTGAAGCTTTCTTT. The rearrangement links TRBV6-1 to TRBJ1-1; possibly TRBD1 for D (5 bases). This CDR3 has 17 residues. The germline CDR1 and CDR2 sequences are MNHNS and SASEGT. V lost 3 bases, J lost 1 base, and 18 bases lay in between.

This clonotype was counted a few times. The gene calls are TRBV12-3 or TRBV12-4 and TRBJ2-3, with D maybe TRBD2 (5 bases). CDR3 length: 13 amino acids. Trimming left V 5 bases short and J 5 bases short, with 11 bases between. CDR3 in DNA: TGTGCCAGCAGTCCCCGGGATAGAGATACGCAGTATTTT. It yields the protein CASSPRDRDTQYF.

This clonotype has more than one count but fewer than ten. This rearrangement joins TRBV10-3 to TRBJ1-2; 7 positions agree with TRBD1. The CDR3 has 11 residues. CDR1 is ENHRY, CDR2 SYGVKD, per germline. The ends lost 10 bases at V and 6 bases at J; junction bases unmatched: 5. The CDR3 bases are TGTGCCACGTCGACAGGGAATGGCTACACCTTC. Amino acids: CATSTGNGYTF.

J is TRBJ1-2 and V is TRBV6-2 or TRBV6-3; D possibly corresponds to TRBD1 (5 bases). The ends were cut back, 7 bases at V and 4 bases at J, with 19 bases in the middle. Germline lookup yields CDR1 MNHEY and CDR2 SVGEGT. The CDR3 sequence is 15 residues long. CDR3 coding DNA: TGTGCCAGCAAAAACGGGGGGGAACCCCTCTATGGCTACACCTTC. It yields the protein CASKNGGEPLYGYTF.

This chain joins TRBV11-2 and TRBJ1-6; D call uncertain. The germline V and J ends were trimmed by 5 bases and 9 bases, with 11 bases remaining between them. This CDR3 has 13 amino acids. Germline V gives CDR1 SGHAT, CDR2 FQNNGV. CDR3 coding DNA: TGTGCCAGCAGCCCGACTTCTGTTTCACCCCTCCACTTT. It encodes CASSPTSVSPLHF.

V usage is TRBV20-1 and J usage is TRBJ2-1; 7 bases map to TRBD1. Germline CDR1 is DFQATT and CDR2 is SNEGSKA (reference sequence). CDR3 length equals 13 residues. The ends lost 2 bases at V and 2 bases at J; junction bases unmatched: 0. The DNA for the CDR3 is TGCAGTGCTAGACAGGGGGCCTACAATGAGCAGTTCTTC. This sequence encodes CSARQGAYNEQFF.

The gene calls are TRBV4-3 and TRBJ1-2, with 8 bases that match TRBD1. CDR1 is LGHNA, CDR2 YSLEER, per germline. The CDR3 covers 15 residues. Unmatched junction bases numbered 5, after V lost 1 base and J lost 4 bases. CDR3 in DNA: TGCGCCAGCAGCCAAGGCGGACAGGGAAGCTATGGCTACACCTTC. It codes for CASSQGGQGSYGYTF.

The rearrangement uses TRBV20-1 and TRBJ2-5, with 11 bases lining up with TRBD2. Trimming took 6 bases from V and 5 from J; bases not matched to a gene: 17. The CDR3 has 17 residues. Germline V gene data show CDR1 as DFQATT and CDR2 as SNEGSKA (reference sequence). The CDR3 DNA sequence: TGCAGTGCATCGTCGCCGGCTAGCGGGGGGTCCCGCGAGACCCAGTACTTC. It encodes CSASSPASGGSRETQYF.

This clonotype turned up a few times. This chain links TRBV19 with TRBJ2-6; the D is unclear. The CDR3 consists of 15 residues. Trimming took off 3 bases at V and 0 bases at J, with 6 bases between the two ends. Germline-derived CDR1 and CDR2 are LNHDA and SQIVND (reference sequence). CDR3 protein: CASSMESSGANVLTF. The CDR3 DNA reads TGTGCCAGTAGTATGGAGAGCTCTGGGGCCAACGTCCTGACTTTC.

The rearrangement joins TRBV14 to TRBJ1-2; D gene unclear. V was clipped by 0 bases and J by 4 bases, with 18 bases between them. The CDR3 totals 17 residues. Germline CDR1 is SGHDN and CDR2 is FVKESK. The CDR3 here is CASSQDASPSRAYGYTF. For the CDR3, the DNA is TGTGCCAGCAGCCAAGATGCATCCCCCTCGAGGGCCTATGGCTACACCTTC.

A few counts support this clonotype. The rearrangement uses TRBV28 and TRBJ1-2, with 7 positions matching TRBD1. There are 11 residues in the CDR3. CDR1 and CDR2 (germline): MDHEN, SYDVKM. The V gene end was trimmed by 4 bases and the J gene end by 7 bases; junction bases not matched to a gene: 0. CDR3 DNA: TGTGCCAGCAGTTACAGGGGTGGCTACACCTTC. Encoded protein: CASSYRGGYTF.

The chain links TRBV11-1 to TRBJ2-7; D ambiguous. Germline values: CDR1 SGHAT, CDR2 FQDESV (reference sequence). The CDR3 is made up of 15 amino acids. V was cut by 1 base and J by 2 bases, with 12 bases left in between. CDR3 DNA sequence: TGTGCCAGCAGCTTAGATCATGGGCTGGCCTACGAGCAGTACTTC. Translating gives CASSLDHGLAYEQYF.

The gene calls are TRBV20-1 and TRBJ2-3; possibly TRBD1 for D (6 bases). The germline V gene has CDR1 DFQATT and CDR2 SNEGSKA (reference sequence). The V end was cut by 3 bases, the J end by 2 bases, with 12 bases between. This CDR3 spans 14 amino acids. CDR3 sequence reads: CSASPGDLTDTQYF. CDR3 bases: TGCAGTGCTAGCCCAGGGGACCTCACAGATACGCAGTATTTT.

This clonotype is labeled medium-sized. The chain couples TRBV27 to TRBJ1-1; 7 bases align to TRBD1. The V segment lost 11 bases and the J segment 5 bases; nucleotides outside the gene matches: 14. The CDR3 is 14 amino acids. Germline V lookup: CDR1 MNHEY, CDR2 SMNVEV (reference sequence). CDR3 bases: TGTGCCTCCCTTCCCGCAGGGGGAAGGACTGAAGCTTTCTTT. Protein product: CASLPAGGRTEAFF.

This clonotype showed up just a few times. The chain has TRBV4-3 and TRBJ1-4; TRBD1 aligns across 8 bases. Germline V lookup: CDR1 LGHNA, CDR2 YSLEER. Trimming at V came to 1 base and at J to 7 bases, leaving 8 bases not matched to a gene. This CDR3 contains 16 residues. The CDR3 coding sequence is TGCGCCAGCAGCCAAGTTCCGCAGGGGGCCGGTGAAAAACTGTTTTTT. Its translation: CASSQVPQGAGEKLFF.

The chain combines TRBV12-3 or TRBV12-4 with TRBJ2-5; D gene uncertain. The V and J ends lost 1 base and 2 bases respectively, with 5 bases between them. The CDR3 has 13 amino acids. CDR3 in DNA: TGTGCCAGCAGTTTAGGGCAGCAAGAGACCCAGTACTTC. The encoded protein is CASSLGQQETQYF.

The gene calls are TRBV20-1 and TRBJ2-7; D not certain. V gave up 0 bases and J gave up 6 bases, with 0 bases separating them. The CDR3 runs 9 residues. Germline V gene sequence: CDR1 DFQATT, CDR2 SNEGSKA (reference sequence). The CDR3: CSARDEQYF. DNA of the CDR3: TGCAGTGCTAGAGACGAGCAGTACTTC.

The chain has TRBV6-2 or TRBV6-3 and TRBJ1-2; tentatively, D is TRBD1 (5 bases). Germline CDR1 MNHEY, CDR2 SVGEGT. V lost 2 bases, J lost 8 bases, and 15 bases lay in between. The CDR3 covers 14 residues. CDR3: CASSYPRQGVGYTF. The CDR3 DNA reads TGTGCCAGCAGTTACCCCCGGCAGGGTGTGGGCTACACCTTC.

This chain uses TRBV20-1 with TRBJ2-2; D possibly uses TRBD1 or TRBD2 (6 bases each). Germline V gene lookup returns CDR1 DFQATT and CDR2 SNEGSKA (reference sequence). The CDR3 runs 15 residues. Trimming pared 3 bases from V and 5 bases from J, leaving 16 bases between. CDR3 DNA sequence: TGCAGTGCTAGGCGAGGGGGGTGGGGAACCGGGGAGCTGTTTTTT. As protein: CSARRGGWGTGELFF.

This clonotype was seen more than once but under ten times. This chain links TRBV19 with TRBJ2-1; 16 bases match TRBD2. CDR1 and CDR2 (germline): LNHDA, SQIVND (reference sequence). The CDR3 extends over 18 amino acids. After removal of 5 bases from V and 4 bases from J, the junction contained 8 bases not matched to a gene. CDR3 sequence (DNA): TGTGCCAGTAGTCCCTGGGGGACTAGCGGGGGGGGATACAATGAGCAGTTCTTC. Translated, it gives CASSPWGTSGGGYNEQFF.

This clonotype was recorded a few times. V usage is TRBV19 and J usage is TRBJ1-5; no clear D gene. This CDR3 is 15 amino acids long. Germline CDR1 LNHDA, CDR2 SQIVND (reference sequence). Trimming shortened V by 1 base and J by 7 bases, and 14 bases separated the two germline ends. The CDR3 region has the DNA TGTGCCAGTAGTATAGCGAAAGGTCAAGGGCAGCCCCAGCATTTT. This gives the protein CASSIAKGQGQPQHF. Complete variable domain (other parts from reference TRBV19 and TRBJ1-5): DGGITQSPKYLFRKEGQNVTLSCEQNLNHDAMYWYRQDPGQGLRLIYYSQIVNDFQKGDIAEGYSVSREKKESFPLTVTSAQKNPTAFYLCASSIAKGQGQPQHFGDGTRLSIL.

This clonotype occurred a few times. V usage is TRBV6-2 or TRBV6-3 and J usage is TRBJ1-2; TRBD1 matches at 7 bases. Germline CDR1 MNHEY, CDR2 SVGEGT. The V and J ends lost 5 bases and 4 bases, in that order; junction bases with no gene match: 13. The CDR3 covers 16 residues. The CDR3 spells CASSIGGPSQFYGYTF. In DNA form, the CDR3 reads TGTGCCAGCAGTATAGGGGGCCCATCCCAATTCTATGGCTACACCTTC.

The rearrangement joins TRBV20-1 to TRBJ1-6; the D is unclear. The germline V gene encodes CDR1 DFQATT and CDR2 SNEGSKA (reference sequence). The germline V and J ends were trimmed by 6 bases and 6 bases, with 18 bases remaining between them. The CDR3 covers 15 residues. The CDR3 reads CSASPGGNCNSPLHF. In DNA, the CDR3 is TGCAGTGCAAGCCCGGGCGGGAACTGTAATTCACCCCTCCACTTT.

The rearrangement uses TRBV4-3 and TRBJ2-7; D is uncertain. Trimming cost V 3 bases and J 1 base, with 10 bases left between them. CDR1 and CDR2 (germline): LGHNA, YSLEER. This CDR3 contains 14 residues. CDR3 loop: CASSHSRSSYEQYF. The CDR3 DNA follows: TGCGCCAGCAGCCACTCACGGAGTTCCTACGAGCAGTACTTC.